This T cell receptor beta chain was observed in a study of spatial heterogeneity in lung cancer (dated by TCRdb to about 2019). At the level of the whole study: The donors were 70 or so patients from the lung TRACERx cohort who had early-stage, untreated non-small cell lung cancer. Follow-up PBMC samples were sequenced whenever available, with a median time to follow-up of about 2 years after resection. In non-small cell lung cancer, the study made a quantitative comparison of TCR alpha and beta repertoires among multiple tumor regions, matched nontumor lung and blood. Nonsynonymous mutation counts, determined by whole-exome sequencing of tumor tissue, were related to TCR repertoire features. Both alpha and beta chains were TCR-sequenced in 220 or so tumor regions, approximately 64 matched nontumor lung samples and roughly 50 PBMC samples obtained at surgery. In the raw uncorrected reads, each unique combination of TCR and UMI appeared more than ten times on average. Beta-chain transcripts were consistently detected in greater numbers than alpha-chain transcripts, which likely reflected higher beta-chain transcript abundance. Overall results and qualifications from the work: Confirming at a functional level the hypothesis that regional TCRs recognize regional mutations was considered to require additional single-cell paired TCR alpha and beta sequencing. Only roughly 15 patients were included in the comparisons of baseline and follow-up blood repertoires. Ubiquitous expanded tumor TCRs were detected in blood more often at tumor resection than at routine follow-up.

CDR1 WSHSY and CDR2 SAAADI were looked up in the germline V gene. The CDR3 contains 13 residues, cysteine and phenylalanine counted. Only the CDR3 DNA is retained, 39 bases long and in frame from the first base. V is pared back by 10 bases and J by 1 base, with 13 bases lying between the germline termini. Libraries came from 5' RACE. The data were produced on a NextSeq 500. To allow correction of PCR and sequencing errors, the TCR library protocol tagged every TCR cDNA molecule with a unique molecular identifier. The study's own analysis went as follows. TCR identification, UMI-based error correction and CDR3 extraction were performed with Decombinator tools. TCRs above a frequency of 2 per 1,000, corresponding to the top 1% of the tumor frequency distribution, were defined as expanded. Renyi diversity was calculated using the R vegan package after each repertoire was subsampled 100 times to 5,000 TCRs. CDR3 similarity networks were constructed using string-kernel similarity of amino acid triplets, with links drawn between CDR3s whose pairwise similarity was above 0.82. TCRdb applied fastp at Q25 and MiXCR to the public reads, then kept only in-frame beta chains. Entries that share a CDR3 protein sequence are merged under the most common genes and DNA. TCRdb's processing, not the authors', yielded these V and J calls. The sample table contains around 110,000 distinct CDR3 sequences; only one count was recorded for 9% to 15% of them. The ten most abundant clones make up over 15% of the sample.

The time point tag for this specimen amounts to: blood at routine non-recurrence follow-up after resection. Whole RNA extracted from tumor and nontumor lung tissue, or from cryopreserved PBMC samples, was used for TCR sequencing without cell sorting. A patient was chosen for TCR sequencing only when enough RNA was available from at least two tumor regions. A word on this clonotype: The target of this receptor is not known. No base-level quality is on record; no much larger clone is a single base apart.

The sample in question was PBMCs, obtained at follow-up. The chain couples TRBV10-2 to TRBJ1-1, with TRBD1 perhaps the D gene, on 5 matching bases. The sequence was collected from a male donor with early-stage non-small cell lung cancer. The nucleotide sequence reads as follows: TGCGCCACCAAAGTGACAGCGAACACTGAAGCTTTCTTT. Its translation reads: CATKVTANTEAFF.